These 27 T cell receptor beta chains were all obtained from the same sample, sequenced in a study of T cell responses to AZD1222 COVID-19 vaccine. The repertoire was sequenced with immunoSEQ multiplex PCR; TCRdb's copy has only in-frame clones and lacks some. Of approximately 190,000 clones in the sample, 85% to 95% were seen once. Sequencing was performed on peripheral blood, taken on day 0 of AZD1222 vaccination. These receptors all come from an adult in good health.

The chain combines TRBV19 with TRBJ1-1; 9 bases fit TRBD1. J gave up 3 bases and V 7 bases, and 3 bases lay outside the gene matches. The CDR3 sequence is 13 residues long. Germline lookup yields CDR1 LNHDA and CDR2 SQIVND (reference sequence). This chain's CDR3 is CASKDRGYTEAFF. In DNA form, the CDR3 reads TGTGCCAGTAAGGACAGGGGATACACTGAAGCTTTCTTT.

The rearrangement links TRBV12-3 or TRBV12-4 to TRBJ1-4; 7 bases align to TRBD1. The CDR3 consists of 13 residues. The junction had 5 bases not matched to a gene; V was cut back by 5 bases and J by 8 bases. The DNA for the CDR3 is TGTGCCAGCAGTACCGGGACAGTGGAAAAACTGTTTTTT. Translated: CASSTGTVEKLFF.

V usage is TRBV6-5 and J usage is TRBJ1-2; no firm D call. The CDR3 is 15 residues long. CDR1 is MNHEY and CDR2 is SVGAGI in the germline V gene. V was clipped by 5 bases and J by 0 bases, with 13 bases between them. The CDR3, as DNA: TGTGCCAGCAGTACCCCGGATCAGCCTAACTATGGCTACACCTTC. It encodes CASSTPDQPNYGYTF.

CDR3: CASSLPQEGDTIYF. The CDR3 bases are TGCGCCAGCAGCTTGCCCCAGGAGGGGGACACCATATATTTT. The V call is TRBV5-1, the J call TRBJ1-3; a weak D match, TRBD1 (6 bases). V was cut by 1 base and J by 8 bases, with 13 bases left in between. Germline V lookup: CDR1 SGHRS, CDR2 YFSETQ. This CDR3 has 14 residues.

CDR3 sequence: CASSYTGPHQPQHF. As DNA, the CDR3 is TGTGCCAGCAGTTATACAGGGCCTCATCAGCCCCAGCATTTT. J is TRBJ1-5 and V is TRBV6-2 or TRBV6-3, with TRBD1 as a possible D gene (6 bases). The V end was cut by 3 bases, the J end by 5 bases, with 11 bases between. The CDR3 loop spans 14 amino acids. The germline gives CDR1 MNHEY, CDR2 SVGEGT.

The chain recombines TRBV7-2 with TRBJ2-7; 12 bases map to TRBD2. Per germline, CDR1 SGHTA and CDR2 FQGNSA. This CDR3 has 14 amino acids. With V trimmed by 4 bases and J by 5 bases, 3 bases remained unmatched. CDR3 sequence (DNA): TGTGCCAGCAGCTGGACTAGCGGGGCGCACGAGCAGTACTTC. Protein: CASSWTSGAHEQYF.

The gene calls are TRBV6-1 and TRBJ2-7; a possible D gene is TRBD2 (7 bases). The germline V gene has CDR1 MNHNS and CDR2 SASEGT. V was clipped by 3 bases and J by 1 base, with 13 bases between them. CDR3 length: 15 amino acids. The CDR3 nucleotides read TGTGCCAGCAGTGACGGGGGGACACCTTCCTACGAGCAGTACTTC. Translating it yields CASSDGGTPSYEQYF.

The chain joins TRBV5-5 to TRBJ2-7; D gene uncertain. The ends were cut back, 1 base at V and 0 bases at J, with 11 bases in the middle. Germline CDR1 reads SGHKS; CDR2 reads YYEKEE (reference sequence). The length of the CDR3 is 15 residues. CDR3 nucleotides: TGTGCCAGCAGCTTGAACGCCGTGAGCTCCTACGAGCAGTACTTC. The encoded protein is CASSLNAVSSYEQYF.

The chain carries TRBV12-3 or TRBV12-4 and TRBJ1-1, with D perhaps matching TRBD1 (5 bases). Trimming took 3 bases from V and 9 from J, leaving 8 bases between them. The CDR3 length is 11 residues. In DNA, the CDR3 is TGTGCCAGCAGTTTGCAGGACAAAGCTTTCTTT. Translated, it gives CASSLQDKAFF.

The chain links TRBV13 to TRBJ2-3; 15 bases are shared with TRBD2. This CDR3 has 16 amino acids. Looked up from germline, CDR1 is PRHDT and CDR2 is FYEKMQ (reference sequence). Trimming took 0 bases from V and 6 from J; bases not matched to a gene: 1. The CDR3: CASSLGGTSGGDTQYF. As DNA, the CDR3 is TGTGCCAGCAGCTTAGGCGGGACTAGCGGGGGGGATACGCAGTATTTT.

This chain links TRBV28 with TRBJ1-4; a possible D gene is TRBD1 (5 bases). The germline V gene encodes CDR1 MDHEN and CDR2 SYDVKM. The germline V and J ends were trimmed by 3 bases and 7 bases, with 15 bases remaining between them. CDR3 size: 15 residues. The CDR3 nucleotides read TGTGCCAGCAGTTTGGGGCGTGCGGGTGGTGAAAAACTGTTTTTT. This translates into CASSLGRAGGEKLFF.

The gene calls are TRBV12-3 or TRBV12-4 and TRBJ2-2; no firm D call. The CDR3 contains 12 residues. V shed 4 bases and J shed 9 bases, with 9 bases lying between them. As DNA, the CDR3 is TGTGCCAGCAGTTCGCCAGGCAGGGAGCTGTTTTTT. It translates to CASSSPGRELFF.

This CDR3 reads CASRGTRGGRRETQYF. CDR3 in DNA: TGTGCCAGTAGGGGGACTCGCGGGGGACGGCGGGAGACCCAGTACTTC. This chain connects TRBV19 to TRBJ2-5, with 7 positions matching TRBD2. This CDR3 region has 16 residues. From germline, CDR1 is LNHDA and CDR2 SQIVND (reference sequence). J was trimmed by 5 bases and V by 6 bases; bases with no gene match: 15.

This CDR3 reads CATSDHAGQGRRGYTF. Here the CDR3 DNA reads TGTGCCACCAGTGATCACGCCGGACAGGGCAGGAGGGGCTACACCTTC. V is TRBV24-1 and J is TRBJ1-2; 8 bases fit TRBD1. The CDR3 consists of 16 residues. The V segment lost 3 bases and the J segment 8 bases; nucleotides outside the gene matches: 13. CDR1 is KGHDR, CDR2 SFDVKD, per germline.

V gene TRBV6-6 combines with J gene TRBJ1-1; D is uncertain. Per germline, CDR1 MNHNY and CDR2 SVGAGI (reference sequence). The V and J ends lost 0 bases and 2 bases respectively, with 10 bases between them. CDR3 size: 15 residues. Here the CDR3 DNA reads TGTGCCAGCAGTTACTCGACGGACCTTAACACTGAAGCTTTCTTT. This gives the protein CASSYSTDLNTEAFF.

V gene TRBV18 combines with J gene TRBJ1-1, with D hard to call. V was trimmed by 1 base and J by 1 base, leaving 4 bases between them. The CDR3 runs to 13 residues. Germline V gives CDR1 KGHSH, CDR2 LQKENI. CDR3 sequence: CASSPQRNTEAFF. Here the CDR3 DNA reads TGTGCCAGCTCACCACAGAGGAACACTGAAGCTTTCTTT.

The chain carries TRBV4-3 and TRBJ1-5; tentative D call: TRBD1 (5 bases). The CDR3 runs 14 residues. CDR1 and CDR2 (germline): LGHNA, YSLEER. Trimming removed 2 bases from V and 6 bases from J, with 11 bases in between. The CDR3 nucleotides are TGCGCCAGCAGCCAAATCACAGGTAGTCAGCCCCAGCATTTT. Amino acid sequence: CASSQITGSQPQHF.

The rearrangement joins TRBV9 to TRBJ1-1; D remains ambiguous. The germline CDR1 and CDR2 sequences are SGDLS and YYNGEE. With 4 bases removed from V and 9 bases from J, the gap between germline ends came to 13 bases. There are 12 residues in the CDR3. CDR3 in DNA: TGTGCCAGCAGCCCCCAGGACGGGAAAGCTTTCTTT. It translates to CASSPQDGKAFF.

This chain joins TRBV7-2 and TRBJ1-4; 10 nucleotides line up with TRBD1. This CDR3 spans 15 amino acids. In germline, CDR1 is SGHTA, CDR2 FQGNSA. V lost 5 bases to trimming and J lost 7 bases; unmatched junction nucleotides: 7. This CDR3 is CASSPGQGRSEKLFF. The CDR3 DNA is TGTGCCAGCAGCCCGGGACAGGGGAGAAGTGAAAAACTGTTTTTT. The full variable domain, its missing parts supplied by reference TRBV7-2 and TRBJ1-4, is GAGVSQSPSNKVTEKGKDVELRCDPISGHTALYWYRQSLGQGLEFLIYFQGNSAPDKSGLPSDRFSAERTGGSVSTLTIQRTQQEDSAVYLCASSPGQGRSEKLFFGSGTQLSVL.

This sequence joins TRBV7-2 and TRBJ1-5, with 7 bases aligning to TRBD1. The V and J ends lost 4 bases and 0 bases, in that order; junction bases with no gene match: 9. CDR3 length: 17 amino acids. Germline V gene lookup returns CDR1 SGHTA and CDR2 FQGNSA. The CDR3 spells CASSYRGSSYSNQPQHF. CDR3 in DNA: TGTGCCAGCAGCTACAGGGGCAGCTCCTATAGCAATCAGCCCCAGCATTTT.

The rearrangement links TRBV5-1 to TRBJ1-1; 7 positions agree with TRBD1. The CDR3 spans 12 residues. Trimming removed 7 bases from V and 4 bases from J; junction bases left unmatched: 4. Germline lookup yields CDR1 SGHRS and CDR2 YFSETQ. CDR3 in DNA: TGCGCCAGCGGGCAGGGGGGCACTGAAGCTTTCTTT. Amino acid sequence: CASGQGGTEAFF. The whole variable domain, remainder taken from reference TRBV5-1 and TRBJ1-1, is KAGVTQTPRYLIKTRGQQVTLSCSPISGHRSVSWYQQTPGQGLQFLFEYFSETQRNKGNFPGRFSGRQFSNSRSEMNVSTLELGDSALYLCASGQGGTEAFFGQGTRLTVV.

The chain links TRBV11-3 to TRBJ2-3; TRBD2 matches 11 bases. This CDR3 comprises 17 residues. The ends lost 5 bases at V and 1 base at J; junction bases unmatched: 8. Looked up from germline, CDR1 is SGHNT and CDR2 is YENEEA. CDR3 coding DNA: TGTGCCAGCAGCACCGGTAGGGGACTAGCGGGCACAGATACGCAGTATTTT. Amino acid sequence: CASSTGRGLAGTDTQYF.

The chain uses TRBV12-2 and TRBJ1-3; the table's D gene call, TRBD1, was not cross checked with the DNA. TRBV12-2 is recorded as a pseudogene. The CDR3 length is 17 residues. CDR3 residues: CASRLGYTGTGGNTIYF. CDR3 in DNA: TGTGCAAGTCGCTTAGGGTATACAGGCACCGGCGGAAACACCATATATTTT.

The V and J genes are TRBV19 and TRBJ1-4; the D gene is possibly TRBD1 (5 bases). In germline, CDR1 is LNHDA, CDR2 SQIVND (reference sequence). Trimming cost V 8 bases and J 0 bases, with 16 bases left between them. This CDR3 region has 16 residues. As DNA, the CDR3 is TGTGCCAGTGGAGACTCGGGGCGGCCAACTAATGAAAAACTGTTTTTT. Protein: CASGDSGRPTNEKLFF.

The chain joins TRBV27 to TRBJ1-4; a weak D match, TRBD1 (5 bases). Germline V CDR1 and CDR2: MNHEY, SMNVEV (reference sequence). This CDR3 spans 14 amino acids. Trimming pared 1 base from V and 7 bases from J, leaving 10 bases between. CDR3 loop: CASSLYQGREKLFF. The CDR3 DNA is TGTGCCAGCAGTTTATATCAGGGCCGTGAAAAACTGTTTTTT.

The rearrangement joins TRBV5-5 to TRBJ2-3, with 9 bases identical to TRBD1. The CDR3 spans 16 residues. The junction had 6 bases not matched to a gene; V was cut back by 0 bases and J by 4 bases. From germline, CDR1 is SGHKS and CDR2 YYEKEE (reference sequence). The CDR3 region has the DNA TGTGCCAGCAGCTTGGGGACAGGGGAATTTCCAGATACGCAGTATTTT. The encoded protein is CASSLGTGEFPDTQYF.

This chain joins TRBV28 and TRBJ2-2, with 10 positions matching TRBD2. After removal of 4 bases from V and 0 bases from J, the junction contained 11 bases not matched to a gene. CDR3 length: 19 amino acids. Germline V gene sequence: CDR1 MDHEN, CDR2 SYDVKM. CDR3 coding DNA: TGTGCCAGCAGTTCCATTCCCACTAGCGGGGCGTCGAACACCGGGGAGCTGTTTTTT. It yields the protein CASSSIPTSGASNTGELFF.